This T cell receptor beta chain came from a study of OX40 agonist ivuxolimab in advanced cancers. Across the study: Partial responses were achieved by three patients, of whom one had hepatocellular carcinoma and two had cutaneous melanoma. General study points: Some nonresponders also had low normalized T-cell clonal expansion. There was clonal expansion of CD4+ and CD8+ blood T cells by week 6 at 0.1 to 3.0 mg/kg.

This CDR3 comprises 14 residues. The V gene's germline CDR1 is SQVTM and CDR2 ANQGSEA. V dropped 8 bases and J dropped 0 bases, with 16 bases sitting between them. Assay: immunoSEQ multiplex PCR; the TCRdb copy retains only in-frame clones and omits some. The sample has about 83,000 clones, approximately 91% seen once. Worth noting for this clone: Its antigen is still unknown.

This chain connects TRBV29-1 to TRBJ1-1, with D perhaps TRBD1 (6 bases). This TCR was sampled from an adult with an advanced solid tumor such as melanoma, head and neck, liver or kidney cancer. The sample was CD4+ or CD8+ T cells sorted from blood, taken in a trial of the OX40 agonist ivuxolimab. CDR3 in amino acids: CSTSQGRMNTEAFF. The CDR3 coding sequence is TGCAGCACGTCTCAGGGGAGGATGAACACTGAAGCTTTCTTT.